Listed below are T cell receptor beta chains from one sample, sequenced in a study of monozygotic twins with inflammatory bowel disease. For each CDR3 protein, TCRdb gives one entry from its re-call of the 5' RACE reads, without DNA. Its clone listing holds approximately 110,000 distinct CDR3 sequences. Sequences were obtained from blood. These receptors were taken from a human donor with ulcerative colitis or Crohn's disease, or a healthy co-twin of an affected twin (not recorded which). The CDR3 runs from the conserved cysteine through the conserved F or W. Some rows have no size entry. The others give once, few or many, or a class for an expanded clone.

clone size,J gene,V gene,CDR3 protein
.,TRBJ2-7,TRBV20-1,CSARGPGTPPYEQYF
.,TRBJ2-1,TRBV5-5,CASSLAGALSGRYNEQFF
.,TRBJ1-2,TRBV12-3/TRBV12-4,CASRGQGIYGYTF
.,TRBJ2-7,TRBV28,CASSGDGILSYEQYF
.,TRBJ1-4,TRBV27,CASSLLGTLVEKLFF
.,TRBJ1-1,TRBV3-1,CASSQELGNTEAFF
.,TRBJ1-2,TRBV7-2,CASSLGQNNYGYTF
.,TRBJ2-1,TRBV20-1,CSARGSGGPYNEQFF
.,TRBJ2-7,TRBV4-2,CASSQGLAGAEQYF
.,TRBJ1-2,TRBV28,CASSLYPYGYTF
.,TRBJ1-1,TRBV7-9,CASHRGDRENTEAFF
.,TRBJ1-6,TRBV25-1,CASSAGGGGSPLHF
.,TRBJ2-1,TRBV3-1,CASSHTGFDYNEQFF
.,TRBJ2-5,TRBV12-3/TRBV12-4,CASSQRTGKETQYF
.,TRBJ2-3,TRBV28,CASSLGGAGVSDTQYF
.,TRBJ1-5,TRBV7-2,CASSRDRVNQPQHF
medium-sized,TRBJ2-3,TRBV20-1,CSARDAAEPTDTQYF
.,TRBJ2-3,TRBV10-3,CAISEGVDTQYF
.,TRBJ2-5,TRBV5-5,CASSLNRQETQYF
.,TRBJ2-3,TRBV7-6,CASSAHEADTQYF
.,TRBJ2-7,TRBV5-1,CASRLFPTGSYEQYF
.,TRBJ2-5,TRBV5-1,CASSLVGSGKTQYF
.,TRBJ1-1,TRBV27,CASNSEGLITEAFF
.,TRBJ1-6,TRBV2,CASSDRQGDSPLHF
.,TRBJ2-7,TRBV7-3,CASSLSPLAGAYEQYF
.,TRBJ2-7,TRBV4-1,CASSPETDNSYEQYF
medium-sized,TRBJ1-2,TRBV7-2,CASSDRVNYGYTF
.,TRBJ1-4,TRBV7-8,CASSLGGDNEKLFF
.,TRBJ2-6,TRBV18,CASSPQGWLDVLTF
.,TRBJ2-3,TRBV20-1,CSAGTAGTDTQYF
.,TRBJ1-5,TRBV25-1,CASSELQGNQPQHF
.,TRBJ1-2,TRBV7-9,CASSPNAGVPFYGYTF
.,TRBJ2-7,TRBV5-1,CASSLGGGGEQYF
.,TRBJ1-4,TRBV20-1,CSAGAFREKLFF
.,TRBJ2-7,TRBV7-7,CASSPAGTGVYEQYF
.,TRBJ2-7,TRBV19,CASSVDSEQYF
.,TRBJ2-3,TRBV11-2,CASSLVFGISTDTQYF
.,TRBJ1-6,TRBV13,CASSLGSLGDNSPLHF
.,TRBJ1-1,TRBV30,CAWSVGGTDTEAFF
.,TRBJ2-7,TRBV7-2,CASSLALRGAYEQYF
.,TRBJ1-1,TRBV7-2,CASSGTGYSEAFF
.,TRBJ1-5,TRBV20-1,CSAPMGRSQPQHF
.,TRBJ2-6,TRBV7-2,CASSLKGAGANVLTF
.,TRBJ2-1,TRBV3-1,CASSQVVLAGYNEQFF
.,TRBJ1-5,TRBV6-1,CASMRTGGNQPQHF
.,TRBJ2-7,TRBV10-3,CAIREKQGLEQYF
.,TRBJ2-2,TRBV24-1,CATLNSNTGELFF
.,TRBJ2-3,TRBV20-1,CSARGGRPTSTDTQYF
.,TRBJ2-3,TRBV6-1,CASRFRDGLEDTQYF
.,TRBJ2-1,TRBV5-1,CASSLAGGLSYNEQFF
.,TRBJ2-7,TRBV11-2,CASSLGLYEQYF
.,TRBJ1-6,TRBV21-1,CASSIKNSMKRGWERSFHF
.,TRBJ2-7,TRBV6-1,CASSEGVREGYEQYF
.,TRBJ1-2,TRBV6-5,CASSYSTGAYGYTF